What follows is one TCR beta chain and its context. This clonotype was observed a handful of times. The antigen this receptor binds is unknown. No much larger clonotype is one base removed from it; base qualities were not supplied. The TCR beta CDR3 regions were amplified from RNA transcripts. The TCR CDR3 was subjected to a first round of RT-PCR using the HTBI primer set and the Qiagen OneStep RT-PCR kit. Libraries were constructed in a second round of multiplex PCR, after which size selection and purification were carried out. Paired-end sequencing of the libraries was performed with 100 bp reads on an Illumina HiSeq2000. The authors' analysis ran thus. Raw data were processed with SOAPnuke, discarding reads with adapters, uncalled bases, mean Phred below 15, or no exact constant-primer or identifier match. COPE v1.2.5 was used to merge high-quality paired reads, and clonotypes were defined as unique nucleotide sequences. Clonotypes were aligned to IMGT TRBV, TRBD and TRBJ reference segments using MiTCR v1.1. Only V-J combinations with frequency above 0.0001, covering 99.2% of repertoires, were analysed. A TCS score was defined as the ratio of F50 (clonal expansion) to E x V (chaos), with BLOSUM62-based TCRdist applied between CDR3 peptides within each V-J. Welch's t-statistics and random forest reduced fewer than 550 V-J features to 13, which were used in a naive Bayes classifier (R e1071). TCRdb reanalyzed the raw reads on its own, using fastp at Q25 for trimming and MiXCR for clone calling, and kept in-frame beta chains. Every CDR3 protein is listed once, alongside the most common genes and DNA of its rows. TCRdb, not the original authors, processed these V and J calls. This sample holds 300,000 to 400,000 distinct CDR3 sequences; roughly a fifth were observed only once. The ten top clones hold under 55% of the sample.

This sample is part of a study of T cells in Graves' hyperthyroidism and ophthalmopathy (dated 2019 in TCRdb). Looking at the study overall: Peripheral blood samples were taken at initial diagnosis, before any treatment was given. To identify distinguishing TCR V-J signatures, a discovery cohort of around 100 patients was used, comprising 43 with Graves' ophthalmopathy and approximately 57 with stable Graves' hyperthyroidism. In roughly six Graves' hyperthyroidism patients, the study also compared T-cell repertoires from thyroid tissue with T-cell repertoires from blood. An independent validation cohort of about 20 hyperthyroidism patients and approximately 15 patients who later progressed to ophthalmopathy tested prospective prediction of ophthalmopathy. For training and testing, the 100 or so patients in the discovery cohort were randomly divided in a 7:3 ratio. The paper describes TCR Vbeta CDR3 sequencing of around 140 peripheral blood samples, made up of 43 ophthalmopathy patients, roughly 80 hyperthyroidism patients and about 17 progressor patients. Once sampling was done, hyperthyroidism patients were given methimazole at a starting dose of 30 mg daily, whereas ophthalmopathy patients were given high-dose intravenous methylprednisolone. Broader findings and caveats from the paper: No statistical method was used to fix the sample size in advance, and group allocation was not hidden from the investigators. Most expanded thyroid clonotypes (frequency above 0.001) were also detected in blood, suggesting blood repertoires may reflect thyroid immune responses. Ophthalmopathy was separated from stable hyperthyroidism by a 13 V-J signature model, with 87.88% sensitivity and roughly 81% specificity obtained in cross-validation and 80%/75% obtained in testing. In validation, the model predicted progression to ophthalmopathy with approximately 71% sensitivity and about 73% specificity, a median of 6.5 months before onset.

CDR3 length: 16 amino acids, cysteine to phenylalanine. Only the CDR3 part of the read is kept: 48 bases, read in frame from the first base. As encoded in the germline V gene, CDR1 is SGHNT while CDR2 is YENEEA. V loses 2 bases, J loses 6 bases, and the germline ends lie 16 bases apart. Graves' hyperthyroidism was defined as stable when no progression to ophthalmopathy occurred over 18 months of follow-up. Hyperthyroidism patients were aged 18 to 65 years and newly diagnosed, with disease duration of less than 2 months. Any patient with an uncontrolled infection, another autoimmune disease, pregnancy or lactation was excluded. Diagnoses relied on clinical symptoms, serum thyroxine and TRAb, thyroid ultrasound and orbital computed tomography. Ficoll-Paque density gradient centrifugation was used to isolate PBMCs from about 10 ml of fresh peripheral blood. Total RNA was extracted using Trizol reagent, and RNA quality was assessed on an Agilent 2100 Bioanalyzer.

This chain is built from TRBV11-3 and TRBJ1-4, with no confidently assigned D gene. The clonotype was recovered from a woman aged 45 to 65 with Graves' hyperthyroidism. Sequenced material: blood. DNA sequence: TGTGCCAGCAGCTTACGGAATAGCAGGCCCCATGAAAAACTGTTTTTT. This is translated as CASSLRNSRPHEKLFF.